This TCR beta chain emerged from a study of cytomegalovirus exposure and HLA in healthy donors. In this sample, this clone turned up a few times. Antigen specificity is unknown. PCR used 60 Vbeta primers and 13 Jbeta primers. Some clones are missing from TCRdb's copy, which holds only in-frame ones; the method was immunoSEQ multiplex PCR. The sample holds more than 95,000 clones, roughly 9% seen once. Study findings and constraints: Specificity for CMV antigens was confirmed in vitro for three of the CMV-associated chains.

The ends were cut back, 0 bases at V and 0 bases at J, with 15 bases in the middle. CDR1 is MGHRA, CDR2 YSYEKL, per germline. The CDR3 extends over 17 amino acids. The sample taken for sequencing was PBMCs. The receptor comes from a man younger than 45 in good health and CMV-seronegative. The chain uses TRBV4-1 and TRBJ2-7; D call uncertain. CDR3 residues: CASSQESWQNPSYEQYF. The CDR3 region has the DNA TGCGCCAGCAGCCAAGAATCTTGGCAGAACCCCTCCTACGAGCAGTACTTC.